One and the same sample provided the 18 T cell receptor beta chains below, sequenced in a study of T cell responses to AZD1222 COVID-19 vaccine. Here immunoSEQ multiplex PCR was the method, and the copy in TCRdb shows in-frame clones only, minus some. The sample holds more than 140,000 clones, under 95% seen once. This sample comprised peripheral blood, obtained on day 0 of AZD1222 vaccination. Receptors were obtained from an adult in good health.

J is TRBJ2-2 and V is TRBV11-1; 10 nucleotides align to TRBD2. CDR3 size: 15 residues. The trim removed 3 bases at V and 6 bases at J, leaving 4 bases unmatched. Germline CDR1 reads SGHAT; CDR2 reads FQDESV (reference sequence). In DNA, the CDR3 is TGTGCCAGCAGCTTCCTAGCGGGAGAGGCCGGGGAGCTGTTTTTT. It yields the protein CASSFLAGEAGELFF.

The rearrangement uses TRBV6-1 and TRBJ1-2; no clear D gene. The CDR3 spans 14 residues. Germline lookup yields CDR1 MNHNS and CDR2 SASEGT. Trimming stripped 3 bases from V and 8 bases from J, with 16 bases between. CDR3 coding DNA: TGTGCCAGCAGTGAGGGCGGTGCTTGGTTGGGCTACACCTTC. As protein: CASSEGGAWLGYTF.

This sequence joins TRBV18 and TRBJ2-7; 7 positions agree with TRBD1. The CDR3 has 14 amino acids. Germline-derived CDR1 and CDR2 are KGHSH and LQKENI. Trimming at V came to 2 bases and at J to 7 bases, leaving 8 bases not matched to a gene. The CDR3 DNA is TGTGCCAGCTCACCAGACAGGGTGGATACGGAGCAGTACTTC. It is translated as CASSPDRVDTEQYF.

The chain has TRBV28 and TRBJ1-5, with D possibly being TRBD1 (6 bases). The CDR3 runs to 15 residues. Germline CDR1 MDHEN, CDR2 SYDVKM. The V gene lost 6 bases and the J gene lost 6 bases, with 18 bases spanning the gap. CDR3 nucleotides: TGTGCCAGCAGACCTACACAGGGCACCGGTCAGCCCCAGCATTTT. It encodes CASRPTQGTGQPQHF.

CDR3 sequence: CASSGREVYGYTF. For the CDR3, the DNA is TGTGCCAGCAGTGGGAGGGAGGTCTATGGCTACACCTTC. The genes are TRBV28 and TRBJ1-2; D not resolved. Deletions cut 5 bases from V and 4 bases from J, with 11 bases between. The length of the CDR3 is 13 residues. CDR1 and CDR2 from the germline V gene are MDHEN and SYDVKM.

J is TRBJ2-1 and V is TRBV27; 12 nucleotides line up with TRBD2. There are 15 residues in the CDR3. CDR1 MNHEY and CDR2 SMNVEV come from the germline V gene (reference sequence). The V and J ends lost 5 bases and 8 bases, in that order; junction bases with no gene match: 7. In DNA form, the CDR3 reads TGTGCCAGCAGTGTCTGGACTAGCGGGATCGATGAGCAGTTCTTC. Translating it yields CASSVWTSGIDEQFF.

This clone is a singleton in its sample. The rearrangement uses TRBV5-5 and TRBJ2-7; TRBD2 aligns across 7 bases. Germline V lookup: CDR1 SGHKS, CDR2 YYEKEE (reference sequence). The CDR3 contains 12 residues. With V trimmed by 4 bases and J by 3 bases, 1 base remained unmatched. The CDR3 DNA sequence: TGTGCCAGCAGCGGGAGGGTCTACGAGCAGTACTTC. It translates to CASSGRVYEQYF.

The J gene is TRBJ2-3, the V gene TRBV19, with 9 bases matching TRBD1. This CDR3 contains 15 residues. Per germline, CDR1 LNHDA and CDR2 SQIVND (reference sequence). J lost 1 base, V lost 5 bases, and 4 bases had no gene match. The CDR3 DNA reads TGTGCCAGTAGTCCCACAGGGGGCGGCACAGATACGCAGTATTTT. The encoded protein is CASSPTGGGTDTQYF.

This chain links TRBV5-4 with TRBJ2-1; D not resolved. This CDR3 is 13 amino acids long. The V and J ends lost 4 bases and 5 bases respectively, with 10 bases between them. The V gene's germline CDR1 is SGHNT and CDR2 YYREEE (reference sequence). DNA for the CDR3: TGTGCCAGCAGCCCCAGGACCAACAATGAGCAGTTCTTC. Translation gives CASSPRTNNEQFF.

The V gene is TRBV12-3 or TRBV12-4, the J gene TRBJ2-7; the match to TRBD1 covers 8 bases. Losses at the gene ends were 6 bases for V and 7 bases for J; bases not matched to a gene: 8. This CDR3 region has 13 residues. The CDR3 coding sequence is TGTGCCAGCAGCCAGCCCCGACAGGGGGAGCAGTACTTC. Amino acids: CASSQPRQGEQYF.

The CDR3 nucleotides read TGTGCCAGTAGTACCCCGGGGCCCTGGAATGAGCAGTTCTTC. Its translation: CASSTPGPWNEQFF. J is TRBJ2-1 and V is TRBV19, with D perhaps given as TRBD1 or TRBD2 (5 bases each). The CDR3 covers 14 residues. The ends were cut back, 4 bases at V and 7 bases at J, with 14 bases in the middle. CDR1 is LNHDA and CDR2 is SQIVND in the germline V gene (reference sequence).

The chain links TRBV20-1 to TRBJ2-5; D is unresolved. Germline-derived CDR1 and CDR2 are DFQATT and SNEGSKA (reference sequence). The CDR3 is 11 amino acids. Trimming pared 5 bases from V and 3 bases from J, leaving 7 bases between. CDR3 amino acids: CSAPTKETQYF. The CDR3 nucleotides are TGCAGTGCTCCTACCAAAGAGACCCAGTACTTC.

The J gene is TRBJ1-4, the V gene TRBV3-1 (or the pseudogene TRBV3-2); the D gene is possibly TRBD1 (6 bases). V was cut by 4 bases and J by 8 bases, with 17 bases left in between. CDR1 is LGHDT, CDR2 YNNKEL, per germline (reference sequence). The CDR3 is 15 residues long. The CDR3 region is CASSPYRAEGEKLFF. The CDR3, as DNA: TGTGCCAGCAGCCCTTACAGGGCAGAGGGCGAAAAACTGTTTTTT.

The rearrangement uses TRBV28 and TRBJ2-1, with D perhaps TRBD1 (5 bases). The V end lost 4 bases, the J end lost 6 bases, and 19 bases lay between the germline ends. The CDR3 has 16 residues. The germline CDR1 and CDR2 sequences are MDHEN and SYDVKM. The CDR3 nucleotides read TGTGCCAGCAGTTCCTTGGTTTGGGGCGAACTCAATGAGCAGTTCTTC. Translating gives CASSSLVWGELNEQFF.

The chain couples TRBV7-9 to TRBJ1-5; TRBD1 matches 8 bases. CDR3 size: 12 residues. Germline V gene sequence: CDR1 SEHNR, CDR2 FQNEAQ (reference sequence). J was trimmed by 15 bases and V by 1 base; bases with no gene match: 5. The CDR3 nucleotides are TGTGCCAGCAGCTTAGTCGGACAGGGCCTGCATTTT. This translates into CASSLVGQGLHF.

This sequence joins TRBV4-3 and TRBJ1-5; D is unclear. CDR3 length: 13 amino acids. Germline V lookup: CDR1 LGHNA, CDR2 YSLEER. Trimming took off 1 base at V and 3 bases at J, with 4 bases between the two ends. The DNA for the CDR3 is TGCGCCAGCAGCCAAGGATTCAATCAGCCCCAGCATTTT. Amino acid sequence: CASSQGFNQPQHF.

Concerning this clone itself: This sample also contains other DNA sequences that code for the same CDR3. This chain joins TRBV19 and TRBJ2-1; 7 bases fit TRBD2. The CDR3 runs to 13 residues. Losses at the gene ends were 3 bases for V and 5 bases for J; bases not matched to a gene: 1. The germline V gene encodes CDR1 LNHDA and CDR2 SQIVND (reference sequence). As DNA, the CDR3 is TGTGCCAGTAGTATTGGGGGGGACAATGAGCAGTTCTTC. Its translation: CASSIGGDNEQFF.

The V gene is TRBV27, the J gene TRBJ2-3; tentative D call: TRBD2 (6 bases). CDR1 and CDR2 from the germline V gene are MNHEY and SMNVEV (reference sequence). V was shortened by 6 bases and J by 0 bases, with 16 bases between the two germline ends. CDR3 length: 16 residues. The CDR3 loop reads CASSGGWGRSTDTQYF. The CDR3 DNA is TGTGCCAGCAGCGGGGGATGGGGCAGAAGCACAGATACGCAGTATTTT.